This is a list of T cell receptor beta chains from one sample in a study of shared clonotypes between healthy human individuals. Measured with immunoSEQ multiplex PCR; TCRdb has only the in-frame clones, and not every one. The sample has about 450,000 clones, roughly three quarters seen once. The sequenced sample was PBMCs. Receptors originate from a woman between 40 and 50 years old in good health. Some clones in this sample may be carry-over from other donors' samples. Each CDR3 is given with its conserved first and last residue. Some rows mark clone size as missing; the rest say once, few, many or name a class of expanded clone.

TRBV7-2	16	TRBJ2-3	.	CASSSFSGRSTDTQYF
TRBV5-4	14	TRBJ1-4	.	CASSLDRTNEKLFF
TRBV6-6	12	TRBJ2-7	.	CASSYQSYEQYF
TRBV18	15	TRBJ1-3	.	CASSPAGNSGNTIYF
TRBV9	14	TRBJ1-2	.	CASSVGEGPYGYTF
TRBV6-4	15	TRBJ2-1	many	CASSPSDSAGDEQFF
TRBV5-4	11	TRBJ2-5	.	CASSLEETQYF
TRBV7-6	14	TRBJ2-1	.	CASSLAGEINEQFF
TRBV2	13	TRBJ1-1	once	CASSEGLVAEAFF
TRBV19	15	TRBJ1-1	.	CASSPVGAENTEAFF
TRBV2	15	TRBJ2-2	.	CASSAWTLNTGELFF
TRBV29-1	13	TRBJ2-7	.	CSVLGDGGYEQYF
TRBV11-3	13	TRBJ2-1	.	CASSLGLYNEQFF
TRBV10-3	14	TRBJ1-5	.	CAISGGQGEQPQHF
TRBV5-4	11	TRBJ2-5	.	CASSFEETQYF
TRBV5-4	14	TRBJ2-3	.	CASSPGTAVNTQYF
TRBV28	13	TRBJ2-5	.	CASKPGFQETQYF
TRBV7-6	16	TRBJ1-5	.	CASSLGGGFANQPQHF
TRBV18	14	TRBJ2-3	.	CASSPVGGLDTQYF
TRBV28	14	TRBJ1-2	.	CASSRHTGGHGYTF
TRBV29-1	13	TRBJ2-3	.	CSVTGQGINTQYF
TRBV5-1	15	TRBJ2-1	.	CASSLSLSSYNEQFF
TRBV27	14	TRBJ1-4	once	CASTAGGWNEKLFF
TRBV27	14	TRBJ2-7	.	CASSLPGRGYEQYF
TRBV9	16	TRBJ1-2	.	CASSVSPGVANYGYTF
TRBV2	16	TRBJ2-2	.	CASSERAGTNTGELFF
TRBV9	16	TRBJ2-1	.	CASNAGSVSGNNEQFF
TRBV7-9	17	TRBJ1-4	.	CASSPFGGGTTNEKLFF
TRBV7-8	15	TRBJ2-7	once	CASSFLRYSPYKRYF
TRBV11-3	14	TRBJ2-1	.	CASSRDYSYNEQFF
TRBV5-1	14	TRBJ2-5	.	CASSYGQALETQYF
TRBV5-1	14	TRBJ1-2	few	CASSLGQGDYGYTF
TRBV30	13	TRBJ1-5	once	CAWSGDPNQPQHF
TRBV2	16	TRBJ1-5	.	CASSSDRARNNQPQHF
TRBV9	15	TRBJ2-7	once	CASSGTQIFGYEQYF
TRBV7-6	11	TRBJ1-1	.	CASSPHAEAFF
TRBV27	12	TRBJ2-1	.	CASGRQGYEQFF
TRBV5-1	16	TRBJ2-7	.	CASSLASGTATHEQYF
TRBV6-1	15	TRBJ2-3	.	CASSEAQFRDTEQYF
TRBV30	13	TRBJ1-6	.	CAWSGKGGSPLHF
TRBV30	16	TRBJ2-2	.	CAWSVGLAENTGELFF
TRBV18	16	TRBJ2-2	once	CASSQGSNSDTGELFF
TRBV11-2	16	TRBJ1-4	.	CASSPTGTGFGEKLFF
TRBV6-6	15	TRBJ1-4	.	CASSAPKRGEGKLFF
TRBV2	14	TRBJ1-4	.	CASSAGGKDEKLFF
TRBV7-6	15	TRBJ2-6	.	CASSDRGRRANVLTF
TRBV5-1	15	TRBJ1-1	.	CASSWGIPGRTEAFF
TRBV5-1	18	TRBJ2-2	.	CASSLVSLARANTGELFF
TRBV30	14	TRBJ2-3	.	CAWSMGRVTDTQYF
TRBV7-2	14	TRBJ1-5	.	CASSLAGGNQPQHF
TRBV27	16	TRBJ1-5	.	CASRSPGTGVDQPQHF
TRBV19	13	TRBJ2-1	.	CASRLAGGNEQFF
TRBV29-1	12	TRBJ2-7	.	CSVFRQPNEQYF
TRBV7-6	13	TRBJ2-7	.	CASSLTGTYEQYF
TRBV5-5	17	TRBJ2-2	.	CASSLNGLAGGTGELFF
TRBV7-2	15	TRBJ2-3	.	CASSLLEFGRDTQYF
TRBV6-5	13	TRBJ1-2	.	CASRTSGTESYTF
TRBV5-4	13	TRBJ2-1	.	CASSFQPDNEQFF
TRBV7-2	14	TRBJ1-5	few	CASSQTGWGQPQHF
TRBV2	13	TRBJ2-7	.	CASRGDGEHEQYF